One sample yielded the 12 T cell receptor beta chains listed below, sequenced in a study of CD8+CD57+ T cells in acquired aplastic anemia. Template material for TCR beta VDJ and CDR3 profiling consisted of genomic DNA. In TCRdb, the reads were re-called with MiXCR into one record per CDR3 protein. The table includes 150,000 to 200,000 distinct CDR3 sequences, 64% detected once. Sequencing input: sorted CD4+, CD8+, or CD8+CD57+ T cells (not recorded which) from PBMCs. These receptors were taken from a human donor with severe aplastic anemia or a healthy control (not recorded which).

The chain has TRBV11-2 and TRBJ2-1; 7 nucleotides agree with TRBD2. The CDR3 is made up of 16 amino acids. In germline, CDR1 is SGHAT, CDR2 FQNNGV. J gave up 2 bases and V 5 bases, and 9 bases lay outside the gene matches. In nucleotides, the CDR3 is TGTGCCAGCAGCCCCCTAGTGGCGGGGGCCTACAATGAGCAGTTCTTC. It yields the protein CASSPLVAGAYNEQFF.

The chain is built from TRBV11-2 and TRBJ1-1; the D gene is possibly TRBD1 (5 bases). This CDR3 spans 15 amino acids. Germline assignment: CDR1 SGHAT and CDR2 FQNNGV. Deletions cut 0 bases from V and 2 bases from J, with 10 bases between. CDR3 nucleotides: TGTGCCAGCAGCTTAGAGGGAGGGGCTAACACTGAAGCTTTCTTT. It codes for CASSLEGGANTEAFF.

The V call is TRBV7-2, the J call TRBJ1-5; the D gene is possibly TRBD1 (5 bases). The CDR3 extends over 14 amino acids. CDR1 is SGHTA and CDR2 is FQGNSA in the germline V gene. The V end was cut by 1 base, the J end by 5 bases, with 9 bases between. The DNA for the CDR3 is TGTGCCAGCAGCTTAGATGGGGGGTATCAGCCCCAGCATTTT. Translation gives CASSLDGGYQPQHF.

The CDR3, as DNA: TGTGCCAGCAGTGTTTACACAGATACGCAGTATTTT. Its protein is CASSVYTDTQYF. The chain employs TRBV2 and TRBJ2-3; no clear D gene. Trimming took off 4 bases at V and 2 bases at J, with 4 bases between the two ends. Germline loops: CDR1 SNHLY, CDR2 FYNNEI. The CDR3 contains 12 residues.

The J gene is TRBJ1-1, the V gene TRBV25-1; D remains unclear. CDR1 is MGHDK and CDR2 is SYGVNS in the germline V gene. The CDR3 covers 17 residues. Deletions cut 6 bases from V and 5 bases from J, with 25 bases between. In DNA form, the CDR3 reads TGTGCCAGCAGCCCAACGAGGGCAGGTACAACGAGAACTGAAGCTTTCTTT. Translating gives CASSPTRAGTTRTEAFF.

This clonotype has a handful of counts. The chain is built from TRBV27 and TRBJ1-2; 10 nucleotides line up with TRBD1. The trim removed 6 bases at V and 3 bases at J, leaving 7 bases unmatched. Germline V gene lookup returns CDR1 MNHEY and CDR2 SMNVEV (reference sequence). This CDR3 comprises 15 residues. CDR3 sequence: CASSSTGGAYYGYTF. CDR3 DNA: TGTGCCAGCAGCTCGACAGGGGGCGCATACTATGGCTACACCTTC.

The chain links TRBV7-2 to TRBJ2-7; 11 positions match TRBD1. CDR1 SGHTA and CDR2 FQGNSA come from the germline V gene. V shed 2 bases and J 6 bases; nucleotides not matched to a gene: 9. This CDR3 is 16 amino acids long. CDR3 sequence reads: CASSLRWGDRGAEQYF. DNA of the CDR3: TGTGCCAGCAGCTTACGGTGGGGGGACAGGGGGGCCGAGCAGTACTTC.

This clonotype has at least ten counts. The CDR3 region is CASSLRGGASSPLHF. Written as DNA, the CDR3 is TGTGCCAGCAGTTTACGAGGGGGTGCGAGTTCACCCCTCCACTTT. This sequence joins TRBV27 and TRBJ1-6; D is possibly TRBD1 (6 bases). Germline values: CDR1 MNHEY, CDR2 SMNVEV (reference sequence). The CDR3 length is 15 residues. Trimming stripped 2 bases from V and 9 bases from J, with 14 bases between.

V usage is TRBV9 and J usage is TRBJ1-3; D not certain. V was clipped by 7 bases and J by 0 bases, with 11 bases between them. CDR3 length: 14 residues. Germline assignment: CDR1 SGDLS and CDR2 YYNGEE. The CDR3 nucleotides read TGTGCCAGCGCCGTGGGTAACTCTGGAAACACCATATATTTT. As protein: CASAVGNSGNTIYF.

The V and J genes are TRBV27 and TRBJ2-5, with D possibly called TRBD1 or TRBD2 (5 bases each). CDR3 length: 14 amino acids. Trimming shortened V by 3 bases and J by 5 bases, and 13 bases separated the two germline ends. The germline gives CDR1 MNHEY, CDR2 SMNVEV (reference sequence). CDR3 DNA: TGTGCCAGCAGTTTCAGGGACGAACGGGAGACCCAGTACTTC. This translates into CASSFRDERETQYF.

The chain joins TRBV7-8 to TRBJ2-7; 9 bases fit TRBD2. Losses at the gene ends were 4 bases for V and 7 bases for J; bases not matched to a gene: 8. The CDR3 is 14 residues long. Germline values: CDR1 SGHVS, CDR2 FQNEAQ. The CDR3 sequence: CASSSLRGGGEQYF. The CDR3 DNA is TGTGCCAGCAGCTCTCTGCGGGGGGGCGGGGAGCAGTACTTC.

In its sample, this clonotype was seen many times. The rearrangement joins TRBV13 to TRBJ2-1, with D perhaps assigned TRBD1 or TRBD2 (5 bases each). The V end was cut by 0 bases, the J end by 5 bases, with 14 bases between. The CDR3 is 16 residues long. Germline V lookup: CDR1 PRHDT, CDR2 FYEKMQ (reference sequence). As DNA, the CDR3 is TGTGCCAGCAGCTTAGGCTATACCGGGGCGAACAATGAGCAGTTCTTC. Translated, it gives CASSLGYTGANNEQFF.